This record covers a single TCR beta chain. As yet, its antigen is unknown. Other DNA sequences in the sample encode the same CDR3. Germline V gene lookup returns CDR1 SGDLS and CDR2 YYNGEE. V lost 0 bases, J lost 4 bases, and 2 bases lay in between. CDR3 size: 12 residues. The data were obtained in a study of T cell responses to AZD1222 COVID-19 vaccine. On the study more broadly: Pooling of second doses given at about 4 or about 12 weeks was done.

Profiled with immunoSEQ multiplex PCR; TCRdb holds only in-frame clones, not every one. The sample contains 200,000 or so clones, around 93% of which appear only once. Overall study results and limits: Every sample of the repertoires postdated the peak T cell response. Donor demographics were predominantly white British with a female majority; clonal diversity may be underestimated.

This clonotype was obtained from an adult in good health. The gene calls are TRBV9 and TRBJ2-1; no clear D. The material sequenced was peripheral blood, taken on day 0 of AZD1222 vaccination. CDR3 residues: CASSVGYNEQFF. The CDR3 DNA sequence: TGTGCCAGCAGCGTAGGATACAATGAGCAGTTCTTC.